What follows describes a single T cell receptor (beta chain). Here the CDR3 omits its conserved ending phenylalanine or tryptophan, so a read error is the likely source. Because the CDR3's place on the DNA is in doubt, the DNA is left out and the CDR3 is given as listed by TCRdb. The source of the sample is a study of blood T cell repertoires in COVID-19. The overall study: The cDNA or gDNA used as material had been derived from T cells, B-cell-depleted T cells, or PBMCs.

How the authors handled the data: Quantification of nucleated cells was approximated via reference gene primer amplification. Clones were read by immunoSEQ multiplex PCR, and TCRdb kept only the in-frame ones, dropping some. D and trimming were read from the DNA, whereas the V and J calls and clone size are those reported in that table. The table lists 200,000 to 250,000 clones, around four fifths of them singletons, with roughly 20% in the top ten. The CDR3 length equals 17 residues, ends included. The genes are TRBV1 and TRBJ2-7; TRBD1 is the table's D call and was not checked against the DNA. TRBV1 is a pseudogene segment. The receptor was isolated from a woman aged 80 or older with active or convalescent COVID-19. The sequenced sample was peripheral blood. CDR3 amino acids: CTSSQDKSRRQGSLPLR.